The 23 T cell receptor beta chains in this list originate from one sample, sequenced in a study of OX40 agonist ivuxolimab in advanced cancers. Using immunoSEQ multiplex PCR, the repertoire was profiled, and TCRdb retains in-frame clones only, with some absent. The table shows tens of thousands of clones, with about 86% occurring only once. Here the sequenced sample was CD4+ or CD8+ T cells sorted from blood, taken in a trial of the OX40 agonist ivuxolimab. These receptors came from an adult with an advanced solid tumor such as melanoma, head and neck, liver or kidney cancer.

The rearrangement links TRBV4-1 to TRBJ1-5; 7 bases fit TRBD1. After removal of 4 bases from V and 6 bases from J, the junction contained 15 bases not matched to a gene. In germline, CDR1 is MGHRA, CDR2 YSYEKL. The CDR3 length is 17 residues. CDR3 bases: TGCGCCAGCAGCCCTGGCCGGATACAGGGGAGAGTTCAGCCCCAGCATTTT. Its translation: CASSPGRIQGRVQPQHF.

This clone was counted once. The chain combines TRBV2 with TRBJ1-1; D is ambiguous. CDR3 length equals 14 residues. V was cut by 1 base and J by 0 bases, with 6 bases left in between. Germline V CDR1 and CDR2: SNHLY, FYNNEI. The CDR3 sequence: CASSEVRLNTEAFF. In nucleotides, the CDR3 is TGTGCCAGCAGTGAAGTCAGGTTGAACACTGAAGCTTTCTTT.

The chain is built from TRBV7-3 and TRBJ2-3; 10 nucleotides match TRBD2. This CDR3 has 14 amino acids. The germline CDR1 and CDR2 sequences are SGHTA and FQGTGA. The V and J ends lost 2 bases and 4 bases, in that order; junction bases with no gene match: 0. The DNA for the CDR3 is TGTGCCAGCAGCTTACTAGCGGGAGCAGATACGCAGTATTTT. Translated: CASSLLAGADTQYF.

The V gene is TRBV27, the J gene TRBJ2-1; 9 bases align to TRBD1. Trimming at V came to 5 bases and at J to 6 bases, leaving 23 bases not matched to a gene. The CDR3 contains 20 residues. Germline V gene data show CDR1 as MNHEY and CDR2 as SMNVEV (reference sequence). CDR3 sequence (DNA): TGTGCCAGCAGTGTTATCGTGGAGGGAGACAGGGGGTGGGGTGCCAATGAGCAGTTCTTC. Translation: CASSVIVEGDRGWGANEQFF.

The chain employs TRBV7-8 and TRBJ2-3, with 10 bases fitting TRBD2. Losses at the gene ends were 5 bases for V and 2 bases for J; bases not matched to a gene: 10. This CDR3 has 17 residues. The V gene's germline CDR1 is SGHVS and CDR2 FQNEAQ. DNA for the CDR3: TGTGCCAGCAGCCCTATTAGCGGGAGGCTCCTCACAGATACGCAGTATTTT. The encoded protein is CASSPISGRLLTDTQYF.

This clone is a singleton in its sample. The CDR3 DNA reads TGTGCCAGCAGCTTGAGGTGGAACGAGCAGTACTTC. Its translation is CASSLRWNEQYF. This chain links TRBV5-5 with TRBJ2-7; no clear D gene. The CDR3 covers 12 residues. V lost 1 base, J lost 5 bases, and 7 bases lay in between. Germline CDR1 and CDR2: SGHKS and YYEKEE (reference sequence).

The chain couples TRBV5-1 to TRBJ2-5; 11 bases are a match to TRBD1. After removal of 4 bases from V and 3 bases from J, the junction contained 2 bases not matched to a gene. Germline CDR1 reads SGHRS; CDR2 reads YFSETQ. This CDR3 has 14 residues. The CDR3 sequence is CASSMGQGEETQYF. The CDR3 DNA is TGCGCCAGCAGCATGGGACAGGGGGAAGAGACCCAGTACTTC.

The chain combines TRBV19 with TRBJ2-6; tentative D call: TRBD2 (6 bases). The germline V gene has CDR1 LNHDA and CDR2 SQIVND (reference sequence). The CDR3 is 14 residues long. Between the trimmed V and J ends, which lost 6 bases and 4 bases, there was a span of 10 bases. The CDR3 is CASSRGSGANVLTF. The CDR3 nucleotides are TGTGCCAGTAGCCGGGGGTCGGGGGCCAACGTCCTGACTTTC.

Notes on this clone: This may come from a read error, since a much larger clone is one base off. In DNA, the CDR3 is TGTGCCAGCAGTGGGGCCGTGGGGGGCGGTGGCTACACCTTC. Protein: CASSGAVGGGGYTF. The chain combines TRBV7-2 with TRBJ1-2, with D possibly matching TRBD1 (6 bases). Germline CDR1 is SGHTA and CDR2 is FQGNSA. The CDR3 is 14 amino acids. Trimming removed 6 bases at V and 7 bases at J, with 18 bases between.

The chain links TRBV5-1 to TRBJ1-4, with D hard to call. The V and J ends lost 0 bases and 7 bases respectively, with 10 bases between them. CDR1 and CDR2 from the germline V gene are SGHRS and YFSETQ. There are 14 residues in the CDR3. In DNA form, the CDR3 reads TGCGCCAGCAGCTTGGAAGGGTGGGGTGAAAAACTGTTTTTT. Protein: CASSLEGWGEKLFF.

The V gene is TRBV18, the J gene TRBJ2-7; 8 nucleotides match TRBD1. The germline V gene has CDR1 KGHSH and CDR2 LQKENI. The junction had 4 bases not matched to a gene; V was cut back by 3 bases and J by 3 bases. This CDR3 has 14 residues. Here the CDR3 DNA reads TGTGCCAGCTCACCCCCAGGGGGCCGCTACGAGCAGTACTTC. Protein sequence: CASSPPGGRYEQYF.

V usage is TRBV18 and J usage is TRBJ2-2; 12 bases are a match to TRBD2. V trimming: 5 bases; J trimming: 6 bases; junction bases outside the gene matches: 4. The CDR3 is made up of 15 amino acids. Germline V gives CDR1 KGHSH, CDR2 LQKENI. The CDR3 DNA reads TGTGCCAGCTCAGATGGACTAGCGGGATCCGGGGAGCTGTTTTTT. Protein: CASSDGLAGSGELFF.

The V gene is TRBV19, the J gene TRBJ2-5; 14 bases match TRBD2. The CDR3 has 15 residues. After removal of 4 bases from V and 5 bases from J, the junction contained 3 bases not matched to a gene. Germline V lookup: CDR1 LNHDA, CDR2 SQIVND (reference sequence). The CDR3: CASSRTSGGRETQYF. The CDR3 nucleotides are TGTGCCAGTAGTAGGACTAGCGGGGGGAGGGAGACCCAGTACTTC.

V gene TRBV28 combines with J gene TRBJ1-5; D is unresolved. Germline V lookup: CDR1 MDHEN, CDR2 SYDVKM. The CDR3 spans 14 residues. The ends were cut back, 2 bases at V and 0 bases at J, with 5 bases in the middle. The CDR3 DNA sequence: TGTGCCAGCAGTTTACTGGGTAGCAATCAGCCCCAGCATTTT. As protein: CASSLLGSNQPQHF.

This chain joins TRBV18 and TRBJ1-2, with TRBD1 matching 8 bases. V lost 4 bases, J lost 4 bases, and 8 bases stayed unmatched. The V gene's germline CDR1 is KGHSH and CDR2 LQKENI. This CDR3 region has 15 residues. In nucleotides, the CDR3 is TGTGCCAGCTCACTTAGGACAGGGAGTGGCTATGGCTACACCTTC. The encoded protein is CASSLRTGSGYGYTF.

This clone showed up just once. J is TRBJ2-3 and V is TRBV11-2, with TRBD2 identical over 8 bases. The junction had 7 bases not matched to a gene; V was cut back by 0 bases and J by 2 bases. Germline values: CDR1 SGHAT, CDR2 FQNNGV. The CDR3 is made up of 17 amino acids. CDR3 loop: CASSLDLVAGYTDTQYF. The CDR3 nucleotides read TGTGCCAGCAGCTTAGATTTGGTAGCGGGATACACAGATACGCAGTATTTT.

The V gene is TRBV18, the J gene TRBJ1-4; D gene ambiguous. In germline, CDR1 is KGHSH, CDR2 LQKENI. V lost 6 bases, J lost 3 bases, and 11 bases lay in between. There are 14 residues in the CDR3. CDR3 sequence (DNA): TGTGCCAGCTCCGAGGGAGCTTCTAATGAAAAACTGTTTTTT. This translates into CASSEGASNEKLFF.

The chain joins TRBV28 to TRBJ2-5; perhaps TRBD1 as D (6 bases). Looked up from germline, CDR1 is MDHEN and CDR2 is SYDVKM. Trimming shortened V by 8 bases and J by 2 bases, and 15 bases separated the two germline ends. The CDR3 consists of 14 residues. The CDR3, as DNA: TGTGCCAGCTATACAACAGGGATTCAAGAGACCCAGTACTTC. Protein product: CASYTTGIQETQYF.

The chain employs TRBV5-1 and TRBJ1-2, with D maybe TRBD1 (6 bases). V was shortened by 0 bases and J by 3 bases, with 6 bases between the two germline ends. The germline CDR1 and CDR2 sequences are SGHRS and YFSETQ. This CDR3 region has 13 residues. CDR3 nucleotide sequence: TGCGCCAGCAGCTTGGCAGGGGACTATGGCTACACCTTC. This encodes CASSLAGDYGYTF.

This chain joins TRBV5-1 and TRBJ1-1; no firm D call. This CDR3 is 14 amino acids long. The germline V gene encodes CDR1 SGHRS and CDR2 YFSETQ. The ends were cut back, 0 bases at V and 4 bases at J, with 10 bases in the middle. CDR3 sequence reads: CASSLEQLSTEAFF. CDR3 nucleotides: TGCGCCAGCAGCTTGGAACAGCTTAGCACTGAAGCTTTCTTT.

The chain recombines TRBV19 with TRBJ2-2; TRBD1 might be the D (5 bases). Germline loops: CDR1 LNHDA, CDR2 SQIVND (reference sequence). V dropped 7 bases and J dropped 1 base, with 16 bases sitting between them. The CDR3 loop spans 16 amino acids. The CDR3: CASIPTGFQNTGELFF. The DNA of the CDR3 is TGTGCCAGTATCCCCACAGGCTTTCAGAACACCGGGGAGCTGTTTTTT.

CDR3 nucleotide sequence: TGTGCCAGCAGTGGGTCAGGGGGGTATCAGCCCCAGCATTTT. Its translation: CASSGSGGYQPQHF. The J gene is TRBJ1-5, the V gene TRBV6-1; the match to TRBD1 covers 7 bases. There are 14 residues in the CDR3. Germline V gene data show CDR1 as MNHNS and CDR2 as SASEGT. V lost 4 bases to trimming and J lost 5 bases; unmatched junction nucleotides: 5.

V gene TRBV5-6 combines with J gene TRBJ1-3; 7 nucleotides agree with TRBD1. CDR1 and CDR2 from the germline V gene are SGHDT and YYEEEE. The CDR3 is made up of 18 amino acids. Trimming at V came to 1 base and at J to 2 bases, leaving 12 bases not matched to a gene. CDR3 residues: CASSLLRGQTLPGNTIYF. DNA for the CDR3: TGTGCCAGCAGCTTGTTGAGGGGACAGACCTTGCCTGGAAACACCATATATTTT. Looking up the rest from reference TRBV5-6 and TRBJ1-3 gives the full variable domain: DAGVTQSPTHLIKTRGQQVTLRCSPKSGHDTVSWYQQALGQGPQFIFQYYEEEERQRGNFPDRFSGHQFPNYSSELNVNALLLGDSALYLCASSLLRGQTLPGNTIYFGEGSWLTVV.